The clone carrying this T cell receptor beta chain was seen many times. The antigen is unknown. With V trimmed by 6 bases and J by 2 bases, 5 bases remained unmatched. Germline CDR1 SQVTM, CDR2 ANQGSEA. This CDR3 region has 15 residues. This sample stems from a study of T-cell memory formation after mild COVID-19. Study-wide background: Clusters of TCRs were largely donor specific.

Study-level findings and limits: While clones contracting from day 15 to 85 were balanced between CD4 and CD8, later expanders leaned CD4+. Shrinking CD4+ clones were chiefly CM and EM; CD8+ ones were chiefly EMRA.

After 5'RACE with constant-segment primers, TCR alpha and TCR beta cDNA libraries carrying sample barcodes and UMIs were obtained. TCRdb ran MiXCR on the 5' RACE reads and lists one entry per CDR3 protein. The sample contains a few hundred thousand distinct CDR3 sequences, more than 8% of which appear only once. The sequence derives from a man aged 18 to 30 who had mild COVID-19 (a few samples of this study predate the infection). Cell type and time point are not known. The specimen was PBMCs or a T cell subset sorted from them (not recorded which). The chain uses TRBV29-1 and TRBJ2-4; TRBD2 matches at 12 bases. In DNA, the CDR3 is TGCAGCGTGCAAGGACTAGCGGGGTCCAAAAACATTCAGTACTTC. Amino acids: CSVQGLAGSKNIQYF.